These T cell receptor beta chains were read from a single sample in a study of T cell responses to AZD1222 COVID-19 vaccine. This table comes from immunoSEQ multiplex PCR, and its TCRdb copy is limited to in-frame clones, with some not included. The sample gives more than 140,000 clones, about 92% of which show up once; 0.7% to 1% is in the top ten. Sequences were derived from peripheral blood, sampled on day 0 of MenACWY control vaccination. Receptors were obtained from an adult in good health. Each CDR3 is given with its conserved first and last residue. The D gene is left open where the match is weak. Size is stated for part of the rows, as once, few or many counts, or as a class when the clone is expanded.

V: TRBV5-5; size: -; J: TRBJ1-3; D: -; CDR3: CASSPKGGGNTIYF; DNA: TGTGCCAGCAGCCCCAAAGGGGGTGGAAACACCATATATTTT
V: TRBV27; size: -; J: TRBJ2-7; D: TRBD1; CDR3: CASSIGTGGYEQYF; DNA: TGTGCCAGCAGTATCGGGACAGGGGGTTACGAGCAGTACTTC
V: TRBV4-1; size: -; J: TRBJ1-6; D: -; CDR3: CASSQTISYNSPLHF; DNA: TGCGCCAGCAGCCAGACGATTTCCTATAATTCACCCCTCCACTTT
V: TRBV19; size: -; J: TRBJ1-1; D: -; CDR3: CASSPPAGWNTEAFF; DNA: TGTGCCAGTAGTCCCCCGGCAGGCTGGAACACTGAAGCTTTCTTT
V: TRBV28; size: -; J: TRBJ2-7; D: TRBD1; CDR3: CASSFQGDRAYEQYF; DNA: TGTGCCAGCAGTTTTCAAGGGGACAGAGCCTACGAGCAGTACTTC
V: TRBV2; size: -; J: TRBJ1-1; D: TRBD1; CDR3: CASSGGQGQGEAFF; DNA: TGTGCCAGCAGCGGGGGACAGGGGCAGGGTGAAGCTTTCTTT
V: TRBV4-2; size: -; J: TRBJ2-6; D: -; CDR3: CASSQDVGSPGANVLTF; DNA: TGTGCCAGCAGCCAAGATGTAGGCAGCCCTGGGGCCAACGTCCTGACTTTC
V: TRBV5-5; size: once; J: TRBJ1-1; D: -; CDR3: CASSLSRDTEAFF; DNA: TGTGCCAGCAGCTTATCCAGAGACACTGAAGCTTTCTTT
V: TRBV19; size: -; J: TRBJ1-3; D: -; CDR3: CASSIQDLPGNTIYF; DNA: TGTGCCAGTAGTATCCAGGATTTGCCCGGAAACACCATATATTTT
V: TRBV2; size: once; J: TRBJ2-5; D: -; CDR3: CASSEAYYQETQYF; DNA: TGTGCCAGCAGTGAAGCGTACTACCAAGAGACCCAGTACTTC
V: TRBV28; size: -; J: TRBJ1-5; D: -; CDR3: CASSKQGGGNQPQHF; DNA: TGTGCCAGCAGTAAACAGGGAGGGGGCAATCAGCCCCAGCATTTT
V: TRBV21-1; size: -; J: TRBJ2-1; D: -; CDR3: CASSKREEEQFF; DNA: TGTGCCAGCAGCAAAAGGGAGGAGGAGCAGTTCTTC
V: TRBV6-4; size: -; J: TRBJ1-2; D: TRBD1; CDR3: CASRRDRGYGYTF; DNA: TGTGCCAGCAGGAGAGACAGGGGCTATGGCTACACCTTC
V: TRBV29-1; size: -; J: TRBJ2-7; D: TRBD1; CDR3: CSVEEQGYEQYF; DNA: TGCAGCGTTGAGGAACAGGGGTACGAGCAGTACTTC
V: TRBV2; size: -; J: TRBJ1-2; D: -; CDR3: CANLAANYGYTF; DNA: TGTGCCAACCTGGCTGCTAACTATGGCTACACCTTC
V: TRBV6-1; size: -; J: TRBJ1-5; D: TRBD1; CDR3: CASSESTGILSNQPQHF; DNA: TGTGCCAGCAGTGAATCGACAGGGATTCTTAGCAATCAGCCCCAGCATTTT
V: TRBV5-4; size: -; J: TRBJ1-1; D: TRBD1; CDR3: CASSLDRAAEAFF; DNA: TGTGCCAGCAGCTTAGACAGGGCCGCTGAAGCTTTCTTT
V: TRBV29-1; size: -; J: TRBJ2-2; D: -; CDR3: CSAQSGGGRAGELFF; DNA: TGCAGCGCCCAAAGTGGGGGGGGGCGCGCCGGGGAGCTGTTTTTT
V: TRBV6-5; size: -; J: TRBJ1-2; D: -; CDR3: CASRMDGTYGYTF; DNA: TGTGCCAGCAGGATGGACGGTACCTATGGCTACACCTTC
V: TRBV12-3/TRBV12-4; size: -; J: TRBJ1-1; D: -; CDR3: CATSTGRNTEAFF; DNA: TGTGCCACCAGTACAGGGCGAAACACTGAAGCTTTCTTT
V: TRBV5-1; size: -; J: TRBJ2-6; D: -; CDR3: CASSPAVGANVLTF; DNA: TGCGCCAGCAGCCCCGCGGTTGGGGCCAACGTCCTGACTTTC
V: TRBV7-3; size: -; J: TRBJ2-7; D: -; CDR3: CASSSSRLSINSYEQYF; DNA: TGTGCCAGCAGCTCTTCTCGGCTATCCATCAACTCCTACGAGCAGTACTTC
V: TRBV5-1; size: -; J: TRBJ2-2; D: TRBD1; CDR3: CASSIQGANTGELFF; DNA: TGCGCCAGCAGCATACAGGGGGCGAACACCGGGGAGCTGTTTTTT
V: TRBV5-4; size: -; J: TRBJ2-2; D: -; CDR3: CASSLPGRSNTGELFF; DNA: TGTGCCAGCAGCTTGCCGGGACGTTCGAACACCGGGGAGCTGTTTTTT
V: TRBV3-1/TRBV3-2; size: -; J: TRBJ2-1; D: -; CDR3: CASSQDVHRGYNEQFF; DNA: TGTGCCAGCAGCCAAGATGTCCACCGGGGATACAATGAGCAGTTCTTC
V: TRBV7-7; size: -; J: TRBJ2-1; D: TRBD2; CDR3: CASSLERGEQFF; DNA: TGTGCCAGCAGCTTAGAGCGGGGTGAGCAGTTCTTC
V: TRBV30; size: -; J: TRBJ1-4; D: -; CDR3: CAWRKGYEKLFF; DNA: TGTGCCTGGAGAAAGGGTTATGAAAAACTGTTTTTT
V: TRBV4-3; size: -; J: TRBJ2-1; D: TRBD1; CDR3: CAAGGPKENNEQFF; DNA: TGCGCCGCAGGGGGTCCGAAAGAGAACAATGAGCAGTTCTTC
V: TRBV9; size: -; J: TRBJ1-1; D: TRBD1; CDR3: CASSPRQGLNTEAFF; DNA: TGTGCCAGCAGCCCTCGACAGGGATTGAACACTGAAGCTTTCTTT
V: TRBV18; size: -; J: TRBJ2-1; D: TRBD2; CDR3: CASSPGTTYNEQFF; DNA: TGTGCCAGCTCACCCGGGACTACCTACAATGAGCAGTTCTTC